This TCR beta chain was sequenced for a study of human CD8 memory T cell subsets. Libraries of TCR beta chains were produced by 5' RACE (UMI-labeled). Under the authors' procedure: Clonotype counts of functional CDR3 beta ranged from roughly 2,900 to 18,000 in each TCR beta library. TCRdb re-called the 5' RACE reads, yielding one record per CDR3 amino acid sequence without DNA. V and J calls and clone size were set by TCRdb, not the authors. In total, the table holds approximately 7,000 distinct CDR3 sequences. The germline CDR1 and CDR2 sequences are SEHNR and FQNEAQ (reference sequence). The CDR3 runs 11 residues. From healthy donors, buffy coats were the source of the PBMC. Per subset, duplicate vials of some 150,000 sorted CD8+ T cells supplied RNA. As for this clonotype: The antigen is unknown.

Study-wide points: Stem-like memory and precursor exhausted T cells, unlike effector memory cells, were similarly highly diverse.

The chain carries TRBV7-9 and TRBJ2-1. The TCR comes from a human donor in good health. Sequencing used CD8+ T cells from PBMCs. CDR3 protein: CASGQYNEQFF.